This T cell receptor (beta chain) was sequenced in a study of blood T cell repertoires in COVID-19. Across the whole study: Samples representing acute and convalescent COVID-19 were sourced from the United States, Italy and Spain. PBMCs, B-cell-depleted T cells, or T cells provided the cDNA or gDNA that made up the material.

The V gene lost 1 base and the J gene lost 7 bases, with 19 bases spanning the gap. Looked up from germline, CDR1 is LGHDT and CDR2 is YNNKEL (reference sequence). The CDR3 runs to 16 residues. Original handling: Estimation of nucleated cell counts was performed using reference gene primer amplification. Repertoires were generated with immunoSEQ multiplex PCR, while TCRdb's copy carries only in-frame clones and drops some. The DNA was the basis for D and trimming; V, J and clone size are from that table. Of 250,000 or so clones listed, 70% to 90% are singletons. This clone was seen a single time. This sequence was found in a woman in her 70s with active or convalescent COVID-19. Specimen: peripheral blood. This chain joins TRBV3-1 (or the pseudogene TRBV3-2) and TRBJ2-5, with D maybe TRBD2 (5 bases). In nucleotides, the CDR3 is TGTGCCAGCAGCCAAGTCCTGACTACGGAAATGGGGACCCAGTACTTC. Translating it yields CASSQVLTTEMGTQYF.